Detailed here is one T cell receptor beta chain. A read error may be the cause here, since a much bigger clone is one base away. These data belong to a study of blood T cells in healthy people across ages. Using a J-beta primer mix together with a sample-barcoded 5' primer, a second PCR was run for roughly 7 to 11 cycles. In TCRdb, the 5' RACE reads were re-called with MiXCR into one record per CDR3 protein. The profile shows approximately 810,000 distinct CDR3 sequences, under 35% of them singletons. Each donor gave about 9.3 milliliters of peripheral blood. Germline V gives CDR1 SGHVS, CDR2 FQNEAQ. V dropped 5 bases and J dropped 13; count of bases not matched to a gene: 14. There are 16 residues in the CDR3.

What was sequenced was blood. The gene calls are TRBV7-8 and TRBJ2-1; TRBD2 agrees at 13 bases. This TCR was recovered from an elderly woman in good health. CDR3 in amino acids: CASSIGLAGEAETQFF. The CDR3 DNA follows: TGTGCCAGCAGCATCGGACTAGCGGGGGAGGCGGAGACCCAGTTCTTC.